This paragraph reports one T cell receptor (beta chain). These data are taken from a study of radiotherapy plus CTLA-4 blockade in lung cancer. Sequencing used immunoSEQ multiplex PCR; TCRdb keeps in-frame clones, though not all of them. The sample holds 60,000 to 85,000 clones, 70% to 90% seen once. Germline CDR1 MNHEY, CDR2 SVGAGI. The CDR3 is 14 amino acids. The ends lost 5 bases at V and 6 bases at J; junction bases unmatched: 9. Receiving focal radiation plus CTLA-4 blockade with ipilimumab were patients who had chemo-refractory metastatic non-small-cell lung cancer. This TCR derives from a human donor with non-small cell lung cancer who had stable disease on radiotherapy plus ipilimumab. V usage is TRBV6-5 and J usage is TRBJ1-2; 7 bases line up with TRBD1. Sequenced material: peripheral blood, taken from a patient treated with radiotherapy plus ipilimumab. This chain's CDR3 is CASSPLDRAHGYTF. Written as DNA, the CDR3 is TGTGCCAGCAGTCCCCTTGACAGGGCGCATGGCTACACCTTC.